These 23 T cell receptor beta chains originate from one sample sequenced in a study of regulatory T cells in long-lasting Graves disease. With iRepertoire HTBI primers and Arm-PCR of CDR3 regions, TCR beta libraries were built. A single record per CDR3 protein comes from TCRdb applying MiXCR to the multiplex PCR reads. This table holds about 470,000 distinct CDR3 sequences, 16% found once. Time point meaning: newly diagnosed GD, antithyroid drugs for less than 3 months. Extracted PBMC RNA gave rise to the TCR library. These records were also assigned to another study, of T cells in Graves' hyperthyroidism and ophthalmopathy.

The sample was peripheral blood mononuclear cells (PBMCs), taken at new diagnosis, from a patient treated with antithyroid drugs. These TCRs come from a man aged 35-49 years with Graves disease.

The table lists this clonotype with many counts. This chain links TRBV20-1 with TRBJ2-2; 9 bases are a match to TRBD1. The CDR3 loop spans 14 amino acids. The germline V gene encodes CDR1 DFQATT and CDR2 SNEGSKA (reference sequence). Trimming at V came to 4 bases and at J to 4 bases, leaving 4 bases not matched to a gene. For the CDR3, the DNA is TGCAGTGCTAAGGGACAGGGAAGCACCGGGGAGCTGTTTTTT. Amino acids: CSAKGQGSTGELFF.

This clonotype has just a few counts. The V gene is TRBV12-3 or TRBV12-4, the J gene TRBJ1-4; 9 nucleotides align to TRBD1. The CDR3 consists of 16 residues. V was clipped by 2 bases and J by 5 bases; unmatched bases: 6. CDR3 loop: CASSLLTGGRNEKLFF. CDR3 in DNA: TGTGCCAGCAGTTTACTGACAGGGGGTAGAAATGAAAAACTGTTTTTT.

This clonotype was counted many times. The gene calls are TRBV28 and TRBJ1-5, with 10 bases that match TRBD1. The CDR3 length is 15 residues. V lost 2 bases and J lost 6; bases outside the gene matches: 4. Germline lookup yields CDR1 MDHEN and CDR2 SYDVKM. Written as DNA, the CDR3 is TGTGCCAGCAGTTTAGACAGGGGGCTAGGTCAGCCCCAGCATTTT. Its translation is CASSLDRGLGQPQHF. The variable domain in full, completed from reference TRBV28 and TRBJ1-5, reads DVKVTQSSRYLVKRTGEKVFLECVQDMDHENMFWYRQDPGLGLRLIYFSYDVKMKEKGDIPEGYSVSREKKERFSLILESASTNQTSMYLCASSLDRGLGQPQHFGDGTRLSIL.

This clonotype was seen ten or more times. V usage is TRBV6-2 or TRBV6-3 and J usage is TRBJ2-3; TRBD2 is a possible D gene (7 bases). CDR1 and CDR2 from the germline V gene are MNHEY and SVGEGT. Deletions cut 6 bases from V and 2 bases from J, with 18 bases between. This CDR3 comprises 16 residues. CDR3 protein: CASSDKGGRATDTQYF. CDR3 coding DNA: TGTGCCAGCAGCGACAAAGGGGGGAGGGCCACAGATACGCAGTATTTT.

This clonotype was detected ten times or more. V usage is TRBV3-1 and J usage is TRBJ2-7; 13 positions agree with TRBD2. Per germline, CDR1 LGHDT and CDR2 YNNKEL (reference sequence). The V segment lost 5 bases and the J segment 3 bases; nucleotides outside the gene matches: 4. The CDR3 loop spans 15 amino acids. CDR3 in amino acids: CASSSRLAGGYEQYF. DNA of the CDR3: TGTGCCAGCAGCTCACGACTAGCGGGAGGCTACGAGCAGTACTTC.

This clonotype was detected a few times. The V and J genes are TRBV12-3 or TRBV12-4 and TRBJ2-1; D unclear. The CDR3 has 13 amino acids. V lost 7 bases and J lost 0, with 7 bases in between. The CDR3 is CASKFNSYNEQFF. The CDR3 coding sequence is TGTGCCAGCAAATTTAACTCCTACAATGAGCAGTTCTTC.

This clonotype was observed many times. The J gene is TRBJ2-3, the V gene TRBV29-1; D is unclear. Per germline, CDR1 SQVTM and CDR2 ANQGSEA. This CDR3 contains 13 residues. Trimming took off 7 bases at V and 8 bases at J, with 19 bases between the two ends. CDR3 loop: CSAIAHVIGTQYF. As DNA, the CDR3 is TGCAGCGCGATTGCCCACGTAATCGGTACGCAGTATTTT.

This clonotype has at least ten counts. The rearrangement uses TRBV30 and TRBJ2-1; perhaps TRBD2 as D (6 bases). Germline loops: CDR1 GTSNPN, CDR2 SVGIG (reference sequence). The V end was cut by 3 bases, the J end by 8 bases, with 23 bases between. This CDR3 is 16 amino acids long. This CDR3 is CAWRGGPGRGPYEQFF. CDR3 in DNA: TGTGCCTGGAGGGGGGGTCCGGGGAGAGGACCCTATGAGCAGTTCTTC.

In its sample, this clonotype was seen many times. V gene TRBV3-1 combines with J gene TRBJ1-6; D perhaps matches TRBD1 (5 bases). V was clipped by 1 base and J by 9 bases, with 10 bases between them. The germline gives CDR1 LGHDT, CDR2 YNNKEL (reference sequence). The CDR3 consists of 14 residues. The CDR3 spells CASSQGPRGSPLHF. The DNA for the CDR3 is TGTGCCAGCAGCCAAGGACCGAGGGGTTCACCCCTCCACTTT.

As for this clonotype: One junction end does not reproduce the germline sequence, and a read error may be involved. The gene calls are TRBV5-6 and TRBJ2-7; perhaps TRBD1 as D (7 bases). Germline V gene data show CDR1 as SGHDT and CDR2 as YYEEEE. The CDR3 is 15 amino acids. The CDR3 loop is CASSLIGGGPYEQYF. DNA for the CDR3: TGTGCCAGTAGCTTGATCGGAGGGGGCCCCTACGAGCAGTACTTC.

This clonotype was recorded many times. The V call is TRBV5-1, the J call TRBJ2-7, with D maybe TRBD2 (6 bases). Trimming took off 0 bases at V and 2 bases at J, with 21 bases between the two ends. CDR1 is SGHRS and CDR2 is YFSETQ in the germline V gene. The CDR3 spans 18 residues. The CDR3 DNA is TGCGCCAGCAGCTTGGCCGCGGGAACGACACCCCGACCCTACGAGCAGTACTTC. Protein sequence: CASSLAAGTTPRPYEQYF.

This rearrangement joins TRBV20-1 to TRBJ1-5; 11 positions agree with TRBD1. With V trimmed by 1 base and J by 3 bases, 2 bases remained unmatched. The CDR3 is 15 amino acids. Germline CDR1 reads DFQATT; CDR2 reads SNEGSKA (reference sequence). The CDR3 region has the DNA TGCAGTGCTAGAGGGGACAGGGGGATCAATCAGCCCCAGCATTTT. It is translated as CSARGDRGINQPQHF.

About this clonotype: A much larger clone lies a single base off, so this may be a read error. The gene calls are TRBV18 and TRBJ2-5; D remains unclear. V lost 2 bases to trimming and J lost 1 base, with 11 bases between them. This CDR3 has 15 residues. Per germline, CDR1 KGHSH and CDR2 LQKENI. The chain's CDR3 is CASSPTDPPQETQYF. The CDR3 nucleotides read TGTGCCAGCTCACCAACAGATCCCCCCCAAGAGACCCAGTACTTC.

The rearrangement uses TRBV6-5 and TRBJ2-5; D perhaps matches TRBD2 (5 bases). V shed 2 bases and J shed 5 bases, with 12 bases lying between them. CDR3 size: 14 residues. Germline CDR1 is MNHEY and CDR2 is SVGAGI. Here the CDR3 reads CASSYDHGGETQYF. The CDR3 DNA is TGTGCCAGCAGTTACGACCACGGCGGGGAGACCCAGTACTTC.

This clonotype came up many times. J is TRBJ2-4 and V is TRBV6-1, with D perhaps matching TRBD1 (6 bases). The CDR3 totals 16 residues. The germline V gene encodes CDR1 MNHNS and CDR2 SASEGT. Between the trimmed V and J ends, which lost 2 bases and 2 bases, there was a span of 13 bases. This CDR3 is CASSEIWGPSKNIQYF. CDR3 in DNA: TGTGCCAGCAGTGAAATTTGGGGGCCGTCCAAAAACATTCAGTACTTC.

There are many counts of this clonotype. CDR3 region: CATSDALGRGDLNEQFF. Written as DNA, the CDR3 is TGTGCCACCAGTGATGCCCTCGGGCGAGGGGACTTGAATGAGCAGTTCTTC. J is TRBJ2-1 and V is TRBV24-1; TRBD2 is a possible D gene (6 bases). Germline assignment: CDR1 KGHDR and CDR2 SFDVKD. Trimming took off 3 bases at V and 7 bases at J, with 21 bases between the two ends. This CDR3 comprises 17 residues.

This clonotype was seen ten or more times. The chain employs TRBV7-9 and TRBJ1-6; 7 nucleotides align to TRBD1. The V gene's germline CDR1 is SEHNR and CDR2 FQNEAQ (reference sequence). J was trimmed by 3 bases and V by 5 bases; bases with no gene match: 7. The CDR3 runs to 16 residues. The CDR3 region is CASSMRQGSYNSPLHF. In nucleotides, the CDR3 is TGTGCCAGCAGCATGAGACAGGGCAGCTATAATTCACCCCTCCACTTT. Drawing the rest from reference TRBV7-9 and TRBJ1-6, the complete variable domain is DTGVSQNPRHKITKRGQNVTFRCDPISEHNRLYWYRQTLGQGPEFLTYFQNEAQLEKSRLLSDRFSAERPKGSFSTLEIQRTEQGDSAMYLCASSMRQGSYNSPLHFGNGTRLTVT.

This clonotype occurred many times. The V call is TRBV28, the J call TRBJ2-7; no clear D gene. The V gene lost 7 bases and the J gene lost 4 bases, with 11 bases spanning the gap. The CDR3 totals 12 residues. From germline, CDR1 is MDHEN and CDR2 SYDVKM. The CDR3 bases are TGTGCCAGCACACGGACCTCTTACGAGCAGTACTTC. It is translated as CASTRTSYEQYF.

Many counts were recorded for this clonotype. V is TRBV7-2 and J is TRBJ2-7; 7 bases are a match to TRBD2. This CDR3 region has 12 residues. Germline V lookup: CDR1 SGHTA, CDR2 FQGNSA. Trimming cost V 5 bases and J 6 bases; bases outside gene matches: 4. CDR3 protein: CASSRGGSEQYF. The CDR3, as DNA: TGTGCCAGCAGCCGCGGGGGTAGCGAGCAGTACTTC.

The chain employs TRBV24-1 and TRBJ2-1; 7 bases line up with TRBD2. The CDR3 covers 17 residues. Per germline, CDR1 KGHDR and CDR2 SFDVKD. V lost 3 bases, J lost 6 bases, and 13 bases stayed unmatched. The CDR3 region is CATSDNQDPPGGNEQFF. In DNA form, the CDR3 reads TGTGCCACCAGTGATAATCAAGACCCCCCGGGGGGCAATGAGCAGTTCTTC.

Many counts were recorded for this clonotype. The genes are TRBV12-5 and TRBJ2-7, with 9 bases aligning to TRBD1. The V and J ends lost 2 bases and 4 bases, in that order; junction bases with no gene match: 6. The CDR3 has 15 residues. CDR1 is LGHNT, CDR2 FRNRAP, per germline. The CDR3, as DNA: TGTGCTAGTGGTTTGCTTACAGGGGGCGGGTACGAGCAGTACTTC. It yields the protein CASGLLTGGGYEQYF.

In DNA form, the CDR3 reads TGTGCCAGCAGCCCCTCGGGCAAACCCTACGAGCAGTACTTC. Translating gives CASSPSGKPYEQYF. The chain links TRBV14 to TRBJ2-7; D remains ambiguous. V was trimmed by 4 bases and J by 2 bases, leaving 12 bases between them. Germline V gene lookup returns CDR1 SGHDN and CDR2 FVKESK. CDR3 length: 14 amino acids.

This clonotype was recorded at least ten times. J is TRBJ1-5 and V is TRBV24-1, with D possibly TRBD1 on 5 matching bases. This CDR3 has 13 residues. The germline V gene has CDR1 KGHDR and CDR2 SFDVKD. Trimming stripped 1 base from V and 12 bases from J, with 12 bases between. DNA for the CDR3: TGTGCCACCAGTGATTTTAGGGGACGGGACCAGCATTTT. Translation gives CATSDFRGRDQHF.